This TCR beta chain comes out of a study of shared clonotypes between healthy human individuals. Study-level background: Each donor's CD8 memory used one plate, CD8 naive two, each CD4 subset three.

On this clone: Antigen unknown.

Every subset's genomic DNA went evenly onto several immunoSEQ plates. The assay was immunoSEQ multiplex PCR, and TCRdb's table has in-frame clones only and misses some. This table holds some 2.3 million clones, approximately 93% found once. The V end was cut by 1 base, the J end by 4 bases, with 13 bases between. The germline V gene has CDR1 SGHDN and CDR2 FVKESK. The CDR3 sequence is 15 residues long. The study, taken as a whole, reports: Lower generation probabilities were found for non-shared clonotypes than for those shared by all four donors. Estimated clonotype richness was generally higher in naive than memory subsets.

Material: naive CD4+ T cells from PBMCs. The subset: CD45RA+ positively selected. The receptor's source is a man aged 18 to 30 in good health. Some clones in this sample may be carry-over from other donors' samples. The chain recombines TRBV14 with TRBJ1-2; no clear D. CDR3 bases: TGTGCCAGCAGCCAAGTCCTCTTCCCGCGCTATGGCTACACCTTC. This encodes CASSQVLFPRYGYTF.